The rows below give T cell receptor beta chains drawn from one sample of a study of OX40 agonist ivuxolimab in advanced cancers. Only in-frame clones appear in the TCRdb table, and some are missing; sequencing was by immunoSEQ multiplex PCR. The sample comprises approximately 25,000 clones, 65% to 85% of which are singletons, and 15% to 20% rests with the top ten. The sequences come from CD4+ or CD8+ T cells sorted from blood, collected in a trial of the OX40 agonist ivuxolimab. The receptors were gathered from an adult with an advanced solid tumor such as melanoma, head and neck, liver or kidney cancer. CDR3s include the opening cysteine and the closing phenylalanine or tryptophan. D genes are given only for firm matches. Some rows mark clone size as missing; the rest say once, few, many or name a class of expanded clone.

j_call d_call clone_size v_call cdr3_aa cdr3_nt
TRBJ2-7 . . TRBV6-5 CASGILGQEQYF TGTGCCAGCGGAATACTAGGGCAAGAGCAGTACTTC
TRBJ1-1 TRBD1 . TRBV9 CASSDRDRGLGAEAFF TGTGCCAGCAGCGACCGGGACAGGGGGCTTGGGGCTGAAGCTTTCTTT
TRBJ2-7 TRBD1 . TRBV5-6 CASSPGTVPYEQYF TGTGCCAGCAGCCCCGGGACAGTACCTTACGAGCAGTACTTC
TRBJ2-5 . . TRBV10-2 CASSQDGGWGQETQYF TGCGCCAGCTCCCAAGACGGGGGTTGGGGCCAAGAGACCCAGTACTTC
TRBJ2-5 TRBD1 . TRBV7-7 CASSGDRGETQYF TGTGCCAGCAGTGGGGACAGGGGTGAGACCCAGTACTTC
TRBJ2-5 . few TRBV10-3 CAISESRDGTQYF TGTGCCATCAGTGAGTCGCGGGATGGGACCCAGTACTTC
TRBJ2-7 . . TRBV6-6 CASSFLYEQYF TGTGCCAGCAGTTTCCTCTACGAGCAGTACTTC
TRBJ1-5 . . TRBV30 CAWSVKTLNQPQHF TGTGCCTGGAGTGTAAAAACTTTAAATCAGCCCCAGCATTTT
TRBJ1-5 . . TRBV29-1 CSARNSNQPQHF TGCAGCGCTCGAAATAGCAATCAGCCCCAGCATTTT
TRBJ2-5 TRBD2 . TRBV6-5 CASSYFLAGGETQYF TGTGCCAGCAGCTACTTTCTAGCGGGTGGCGAGACCCAGTACTTC
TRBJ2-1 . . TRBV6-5 CASSLDRYNEQFF TGTGCCAGCAGCCTCGACAGGTACAATGAGCAGTTCTTC
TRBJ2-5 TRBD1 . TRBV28 CASRIGGQGVETQYF TGTGCCAGCAGGATAGGGGGACAGGGGGTTGAGACCCAGTACTTC
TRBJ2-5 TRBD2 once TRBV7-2 CASSLGLAGAQWTQYF TGTGCCAGCAGCTTAGGACTAGCGGGGGCCCAATGGACCCAGTACTTC
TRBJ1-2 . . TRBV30 CAWSTMSNYGYTF TGTGCCTGGAGTACGATGTCTAACTATGGCTACACCTTC
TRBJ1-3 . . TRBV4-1 CASSLDSGTGNTIYF TGCGCCAGCAGCCTTGACAGCGGGACAGGAAACACCATATATTTT
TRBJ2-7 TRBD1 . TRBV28 CATSTGSYEQYF TGTGCCACCTCGACAGGGTCCTACGAGCAGTACTTC
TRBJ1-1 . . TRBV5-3 CASSLDGTNTEAFF TGTGCCAGCAGCCTTGACGGCACCAACACTGAAGCTTTCTTT
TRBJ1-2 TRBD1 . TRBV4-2 CASSQAGTGAHYGYTF TGTGCCAGCAGCCAAGCCGGGACAGGAGCCCACTATGGCTACACCTTC
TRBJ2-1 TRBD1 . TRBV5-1 CASSPGTGGLQQEQFF TGCGCCAGCAGCCCGGGAACAGGGGGCCTCCAACAAGAGCAGTTCTTC
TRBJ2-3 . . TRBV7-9 CASSRGGPADTQYF TGTGCCAGCAGCCGTGGAGGGCCCGCAGATACGCAGTATTTT
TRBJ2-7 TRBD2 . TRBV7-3 CASSLTGGTSGYEQYF TGTGCCAGCAGCTTAACGGGCGGGACTAGCGGATACGAGCAGTACTTC
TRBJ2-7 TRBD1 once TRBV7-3 CASSPQKGASYEQYF TGTGCCAGCAGCCCCCAGAAGGGGGCTTCCTACGAGCAGTACTTC
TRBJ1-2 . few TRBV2 CASREATVRGGYTF TGTGCCAGCAGGGAGGCGACAGTGAGAGGTGGCTACACCTTC